The clone carrying this T cell receptor (beta chain) occurred a few times. The antigen remains undetermined. Trimming left V 5 bases short and J 1 base short, with 21 bases between. The CDR3 length is 17 residues. Germline V gives CDR1 SEHNR, CDR2 FQNEAQ (reference sequence). This specimen belongs to a study of beta chain features in type 1 diabetes. Overall study findings and caveats: All four CD4+ subsets from Type 1 diabetes patients carried moderately but significantly shorter TCRB CDR3s.

Heparinised blood was drawn once per donor, averaging around 120 mL. CD4+ cells of the naive, central memory, regulatory and stem cell-like memory types were sorted via CD45RO/CCR7/CD25/CD127/CD95/CD27. Expressed TCRB transcripts were sequenced after all isolated RNA was converted to cDNA. Here immunoSEQ multiplex PCR was the method, and the copy in TCRdb shows in-frame clones only, minus some. The sample records around 650,000 clones, around an eighth being singletons. The receptor was isolated from a young man with type 1 diabetes. Sequencing was carried out using naive CD4+ T cells from blood. The rearrangement uses TRBV7-9 and TRBJ2-7, with D maybe TRBD1 (5 bases). In nucleotides, the CDR3 is TGTGCCAGCAGCGCCAGCCTTGGGGCCTTGAGGTCCTACGAGCAGTACTTC. Amino acids: CASSASLGALRSYEQYF. Full variable domain (remainder filled in from reference TRBV7-9 and TRBJ2-7): DTGVSQNPRHKITKRGQNVTFRCDPISEHNRLYWYRQTLGQGPEFLTYFQNEAQLEKSRLLSDRFSAERPKGSFSTLEIQRTEQGDSAMYLCASSASLGALRSYEQYFGPGTRLTVT.